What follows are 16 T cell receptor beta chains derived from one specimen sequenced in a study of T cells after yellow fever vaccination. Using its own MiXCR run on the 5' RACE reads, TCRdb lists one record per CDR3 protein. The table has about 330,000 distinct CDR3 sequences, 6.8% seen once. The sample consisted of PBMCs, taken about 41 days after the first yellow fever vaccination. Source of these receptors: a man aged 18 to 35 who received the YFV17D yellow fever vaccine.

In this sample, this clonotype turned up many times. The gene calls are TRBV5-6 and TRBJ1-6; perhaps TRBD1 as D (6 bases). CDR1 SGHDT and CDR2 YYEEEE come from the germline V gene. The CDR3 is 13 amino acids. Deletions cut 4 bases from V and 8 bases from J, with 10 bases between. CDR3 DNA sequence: TGTGCCAGCAGCGACTACAGGGATTCACCCCTCCACTTT. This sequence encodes CASSDYRDSPLHF.

Here the CDR3 reads CASSPRGTMGEAFF. The CDR3 DNA reads TGTGCCAGCAGCCCACGCGGGACAATGGGTGAAGCTTTCTTT. The V and J genes are TRBV7-3 and TRBJ1-1; tentative D call: TRBD1 (6 bases). This CDR3 contains 14 residues. From germline, CDR1 is SGHTA and CDR2 FQGTGA. The V gene lost 5 bases and the J gene lost 7 bases, with 17 bases spanning the gap. Supplemented by reference TRBV7-3 and TRBJ1-1, the full variable domain reads GAGVSQTPSNKVTEKGKYVELRCDPISGHTALYWYRQSLGQGPEFLIYFQGTGAADDSGLPNDRFFAVRPEGSVSTLKIQRTERGDSAVYLCASSPRGTMGEAFFGQGTRLTVV.

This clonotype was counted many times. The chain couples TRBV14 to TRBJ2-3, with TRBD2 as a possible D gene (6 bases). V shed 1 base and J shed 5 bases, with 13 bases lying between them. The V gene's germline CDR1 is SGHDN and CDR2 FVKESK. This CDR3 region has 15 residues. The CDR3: CASSQGLGVGDTQYF. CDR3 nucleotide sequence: TGTGCCAGCAGCCAAGGACTAGGGGTGGGAGATACGCAGTATTTT.

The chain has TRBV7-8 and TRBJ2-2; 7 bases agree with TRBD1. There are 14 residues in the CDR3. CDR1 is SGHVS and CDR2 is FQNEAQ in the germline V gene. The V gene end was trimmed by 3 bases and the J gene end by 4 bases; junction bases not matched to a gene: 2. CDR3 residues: CASSLTGSTGELFF. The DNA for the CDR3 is TGTGCCAGCAGCTTGACAGGGAGCACCGGGGAGCTGTTTTTT.

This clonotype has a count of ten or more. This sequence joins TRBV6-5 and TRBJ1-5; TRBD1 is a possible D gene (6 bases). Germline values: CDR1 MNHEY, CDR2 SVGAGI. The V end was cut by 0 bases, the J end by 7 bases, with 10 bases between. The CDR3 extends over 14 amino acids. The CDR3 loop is CASSYSGGRQPQHF. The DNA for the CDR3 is TGTGCCAGCAGTTACTCGGGGGGCCGCCAGCCCCAGCATTTT.

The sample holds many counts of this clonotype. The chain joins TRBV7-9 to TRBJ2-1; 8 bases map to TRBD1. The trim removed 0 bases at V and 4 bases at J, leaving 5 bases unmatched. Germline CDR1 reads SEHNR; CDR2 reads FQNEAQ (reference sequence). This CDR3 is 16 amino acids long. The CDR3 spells CASSLASGGAYNEQFF. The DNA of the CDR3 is TGTGCCAGCAGCTTAGCCTCAGGGGGCGCATACAATGAGCAGTTCTTC.

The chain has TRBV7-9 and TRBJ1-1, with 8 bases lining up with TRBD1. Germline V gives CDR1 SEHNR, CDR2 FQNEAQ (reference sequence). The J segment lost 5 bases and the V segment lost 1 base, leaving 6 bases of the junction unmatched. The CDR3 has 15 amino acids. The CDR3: CASSLGDRLRTEAFF. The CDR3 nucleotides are TGTGCCAGCAGCTTAGGGGACAGGTTGCGGACTGAAGCTTTCTTT. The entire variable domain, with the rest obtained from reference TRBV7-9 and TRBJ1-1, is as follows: DTGVSQNPRHKITKRGQNVTFRCDPISEHNRLYWYRQTLGQGPEFLTYFQNEAQLEKSRLLSDRFSAERPKGSFSTLEIQRTEQGDSAMYLCASSLGDRLRTEAFFGQGTRLTVV.

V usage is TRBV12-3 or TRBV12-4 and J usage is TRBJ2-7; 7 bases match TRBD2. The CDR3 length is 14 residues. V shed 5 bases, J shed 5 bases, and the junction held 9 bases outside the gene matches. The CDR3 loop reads CASSPRLALDEQYF. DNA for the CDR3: TGTGCCAGCAGTCCACGACTAGCTCTCGACGAGCAGTACTTC.

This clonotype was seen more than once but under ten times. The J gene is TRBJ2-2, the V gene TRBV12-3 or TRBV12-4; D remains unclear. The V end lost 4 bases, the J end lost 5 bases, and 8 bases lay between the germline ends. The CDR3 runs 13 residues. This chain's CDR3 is CASSSYETGELFF. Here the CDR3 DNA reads TGTGCCAGCAGTTCCTACGAAACCGGGGAGCTGTTTTTT.

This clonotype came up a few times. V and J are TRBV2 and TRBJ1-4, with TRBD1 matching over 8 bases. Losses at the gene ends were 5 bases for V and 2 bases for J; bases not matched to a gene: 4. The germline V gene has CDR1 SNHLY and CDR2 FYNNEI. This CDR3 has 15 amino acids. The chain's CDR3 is CASSSRQGTNEKLFF. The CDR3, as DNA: TGTGCCAGCAGTAGTCGACAGGGGACTAATGAAAAACTGTTTTTT.

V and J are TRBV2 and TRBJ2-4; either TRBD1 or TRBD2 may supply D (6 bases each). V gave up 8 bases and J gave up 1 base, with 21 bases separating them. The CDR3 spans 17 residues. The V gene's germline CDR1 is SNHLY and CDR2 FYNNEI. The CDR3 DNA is TGTGCCAGCTGGGGGGACGCCTTAAGGGGGGCCAAAAACATTCAGTACTTC. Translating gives CASWGDALRGAKNIQYF.

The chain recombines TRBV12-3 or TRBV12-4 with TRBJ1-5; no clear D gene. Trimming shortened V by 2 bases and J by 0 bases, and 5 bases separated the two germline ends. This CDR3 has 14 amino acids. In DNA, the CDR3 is TGTGCCAGCAGTTTAAGAAATAGCAATCAGCCCCAGCATTTT. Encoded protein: CASSLRNSNQPQHF.

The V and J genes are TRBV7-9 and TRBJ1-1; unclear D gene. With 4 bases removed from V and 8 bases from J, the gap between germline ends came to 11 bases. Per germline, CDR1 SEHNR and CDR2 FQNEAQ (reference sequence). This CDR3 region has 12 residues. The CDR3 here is CASSSGSPEAFF. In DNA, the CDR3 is TGTGCCAGCAGCTCCGGTTCGCCCGAAGCTTTCTTT.

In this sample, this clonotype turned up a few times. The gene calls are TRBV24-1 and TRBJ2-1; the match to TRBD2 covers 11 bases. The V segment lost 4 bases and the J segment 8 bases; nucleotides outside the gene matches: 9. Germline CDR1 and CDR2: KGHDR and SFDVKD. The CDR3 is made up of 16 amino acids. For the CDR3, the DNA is TGTGCCACCAGTGAAACTCTAGCGGGGGGCCGTCATGAGCAGTTCTTC. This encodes CATSETLAGGRHEQFF.

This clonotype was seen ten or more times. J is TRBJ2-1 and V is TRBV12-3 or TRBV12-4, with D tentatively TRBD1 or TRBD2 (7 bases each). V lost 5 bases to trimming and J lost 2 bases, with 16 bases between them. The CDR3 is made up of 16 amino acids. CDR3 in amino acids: CASSARGRGPYNEQFF. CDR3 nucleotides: TGTGCCAGCAGTGCACGGGGGAGGGGGCCCTACAATGAGCAGTTCTTC.

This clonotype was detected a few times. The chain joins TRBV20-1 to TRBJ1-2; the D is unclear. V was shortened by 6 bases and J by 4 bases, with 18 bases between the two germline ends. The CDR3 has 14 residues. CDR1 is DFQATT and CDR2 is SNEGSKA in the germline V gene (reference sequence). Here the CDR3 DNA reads TGCAGTGCCCCCCTTGGGGAGAATCGCTATGGCTACACCTTC. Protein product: CSAPLGENRYGYTF.